These T cell receptor beta chains were read from a single sample in a study of human T cells and chemical hapten exposure. TCRdb recomputed calls from the RACE reads with MiXCR, one row per CDR3 protein. Found here are some 150,000 distinct CDR3 sequences, about an eighth of them singletons; the top ten hold under 1.5%. The material sequenced was whole blood, taken in connection with sensitization to the hapten diphenylcyclopropenone (DPC). The source is a woman between 50 and 59 years old with alopecia areata. Some clones in this sample may be carry-over from other donors' samples. Each CDR3 is given with its conserved first and last residue. D genes are given only for firm matches. Size tells how often a clone was seen (once, few, many) or the class of an expanded clone, and some rows leave it out.

v_call: TRBV5-5
clone_size: .
cdr3_length: 15
d_call: TRBD1
j_call: TRBJ2-1
cdr3_nt: TGTGCCAGCAGCCAGACAGGGGCGAAATACAATGAGCAGTCCTTC
cdr3_aa: CASSQTGAKYNEQSF

v_call: TRBV6-5
clone_size: many
cdr3_length: 17
d_call: TRBD2
j_call: TRBJ2-3
cdr3_nt: TGTGCCAGCAGGCGGACTAGCGGGAGGGGGGGCACAGATACGCAGTATTTT
cdr3_aa: CASRRTSGRGGTDTQYF

v_call: TRBV28
clone_size: .
cdr3_length: 15
d_call: .
j_call: TRBJ2-1
cdr3_nt: TGTGCCAGCAGTTTTGCGGTACTCTCCTACAATGAGCAGTTCTTC
cdr3_aa: CASSFAVLSYNEQFF

v_call: TRBV20-1
clone_size: few
cdr3_length: 12
d_call: TRBD1
j_call: TRBJ2-1
cdr3_nt: TGCAGTGTTTTGGACAGGGACAATGAGCAGTTCTTC
cdr3_aa: CSVLDRDNEQFF

v_call: TRBV10-3
clone_size: .
cdr3_length: 14
d_call: .
j_call: TRBJ2-5
cdr3_nt: TGTGCCATCAGTGGAGCGGGCGCGGTGATGACCCAGTACTTC
cdr3_aa: CAISGAGAVMTQYF

v_call: TRBV5-1
clone_size: few
cdr3_length: 13
d_call: TRBD1
j_call: TRBJ2-7
cdr3_nt: TGCGCCAGCAGCGCTGGGACAGCCTACGAGCAGTACTTC
cdr3_aa: CASSAGTAYEQYF

v_call: TRBV27
clone_size: few
cdr3_length: 13
d_call: .
j_call: TRBJ2-3
cdr3_nt: TGTGCCAGCAGGGGGGCAGCCGGTAATACGCAGTATTTT
cdr3_aa: CASRGAAGNTQYF

v_call: TRBV28
clone_size: .
cdr3_length: 12
d_call: .
j_call: TRBJ2-4
cdr3_nt: TGTGCCAGCAGTTTAAGGCGAAACATTCAGTACTTC
cdr3_aa: CASSLRRNIQYF

v_call: TRBV28
clone_size: many
cdr3_length: 14
d_call: .
j_call: TRBJ2-7
cdr3_nt: TGTGCCAGCAGTTACCGTGTCAGGGCCAACGAGCAGTACTTC
cdr3_aa: CASSYRVRANEQYF

v_call: TRBV24-1
clone_size: few
cdr3_length: 14
d_call: .
j_call: TRBJ2-1
cdr3_nt: TGTGCCACCAGTGATTTGGCCCCTCACAATGAGCAGTTCTTC
cdr3_aa: CATSDLAPHNEQFF

v_call: TRBV20-1
clone_size: few
cdr3_length: 14
d_call: TRBD2
j_call: TRBJ2-5
cdr3_nt: TGCAGTGCTATTGGACTAGCGGGGGTCGGGACCCAGTACTTC
cdr3_aa: CSAIGLAGVGTQYF